The 12 T cell receptor beta chains presented below share a single source sample, sequenced in a study of graft-versus-host responses after intestinal transplantation. Method: immunoSEQ multiplex PCR; TCRdb's copy keeps in-frame clones and lacks some. Here the sample spans 20,000 to 25,000 clones, around 94% being singletons. The source material was PBMCs, sampled 156 days after intestinal transplant. Receptors originate from a human patient who received an intestinal transplant, so some T cells may come from the graft donor.

V gene TRBV6-1 combines with J gene TRBJ1-1; 8 positions agree with TRBD1. Trimming cost V 4 bases and J 4 bases; bases outside gene matches: 17. CDR3 length: 18 residues. Germline values: CDR1 MNHNS, CDR2 SASEGT. The CDR3 DNA reads as TGTGCCAGCAGTGGGACCGGACAGGGATTATTAACAGGCACTGAAGCTTTCTTT. Translated: CASSGTGQGLLTGTEAFF.

The CDR3 region is CASSQEGAGIPFF. For the CDR3, the DNA is TGCGCCAGCAGCCAAGAAGGGGCAGGGATTCCGTTCTTC. This chain uses TRBV4-1 with TRBJ2-1; tentatively, D is TRBD1 (5 bases). The CDR3 covers 13 residues. In germline, CDR1 is MGHRA, CDR2 YSYEKL. The V end was cut by 0 bases, the J end by 15 bases, with 15 bases between.

The gene calls are TRBV2 and TRBJ2-5; TRBD2 agrees at 14 bases. There are 15 residues in the CDR3. Germline-derived CDR1 and CDR2 are SNHLY and FYNNEI. The V gene end was trimmed by 7 bases and the J gene end by 3 bases; junction bases not matched to a gene: 4. The CDR3 is CASTPTSGGEETQYF. In DNA form, the CDR3 reads TGTGCCAGCACACCGACTAGCGGGGGGGAAGAGACCCAGTACTTC.

V usage is TRBV5-1 and J usage is TRBJ2-1; 12 positions match TRBD2. Germline values: CDR1 SGHRS, CDR2 YFSETQ. The CDR3 runs 18 residues. With V trimmed by 0 bases and J by 3 bases, 7 bases remained unmatched. The CDR3 DNA sequence: TGCGCCAGCAGCTTGGGGGCTAGCGGGGGGGTTGGCTACAATGAGCAGTTCTTC. Protein sequence: CASSLGASGGVGYNEQFF. Together with reference TRBV5-1 and TRBJ2-1, the CDR3 gives the full variable domain: KAGVTQTPRYLIKTRGQQVTLSCSPISGHRSVSWYQQTPGQGLQFLFEYFSETQRNKGNFPGRFSGRQFSNSRSEMNVSTLELGDSALYLCASSLGASGGVGYNEQFFGPGTRLTVL.

The chain carries TRBV4-1 and TRBJ1-2, with a possible D match to TRBD1 (5 bases). V dropped 0 bases and J dropped 6 bases, with 14 bases sitting between them. The CDR3 extends over 15 amino acids. In germline, CDR1 is MGHRA, CDR2 YSYEKL. The CDR3 bases are TGCGCCAGCAGCCAAGAGGCGGGGGTTGGCCATGGCTACACCTTC. Translation gives CASSQEAGVGHGYTF.

This rearrangement joins TRBV5-1 to TRBJ2-2; 13 nucleotides line up with TRBD2. Trimming cost V 5 bases and J 3 bases; bases outside gene matches: 7. The CDR3 covers 17 residues. Germline CDR1 SGHRS, CDR2 YFSETQ. The CDR3, as DNA: TGCGCCAGCAGACGGGGACTAGCGGGGCGTCACACCGGGGAGCTGTTTTTT. It specifies CASRRGLAGRHTGELFF.

The chain couples TRBV4-3 to TRBJ2-2; 8 nucleotides line up with TRBD2. Looked up from germline, CDR1 is LGHNA and CDR2 is YSLEER. V lost 4 bases and J lost 5; bases outside the gene matches: 6. The CDR3 totals 15 residues. The CDR3 bases are TGCGCCAGCAGCCCAGACCGGGAGGGGACCGGGGAGCTGTTTTTT. Translation gives CASSPDREGTGELFF.

The rearrangement links TRBV13 to TRBJ2-5; 9 bases match TRBD2. Germline trimming cut 5 bases from V and 3 bases from J; bases unmatched to any gene: 7. Germline assignment: CDR1 PRHDT and CDR2 FYEKMQ (reference sequence). CDR3 size: 15 residues. Here the CDR3 DNA reads TGTGCCAGCAGCCAAGTCGGCGGGGGGGAAGAGACCCAGTACTTC. This encodes CASSQVGGGEETQYF.

The chain uses TRBV5-1 and TRBJ2-1, with 7 bases fitting TRBD1. CDR1 SGHRS and CDR2 YFSETQ come from the germline V gene. CDR3 length equals 15 residues. With 4 bases clipped from V and 7 bases from J, the junction kept 11 bases outside the gene matches. The CDR3 DNA follows: TGCGCCAGCAGCCCACGGACAGGTGGGATGAATGAGCAGTTCTTC. It translates to CASSPRTGGMNEQFF.

As for this clone: The junction shows a germline mismatch at one end, possibly a read error. The chain employs TRBV29-1 and TRBJ2-1, with 10 bases fitting TRBD2. Germline V gene data show CDR1 as SQVTM and CDR2 as ANQGSEA. There are 16 residues in the CDR3. The CDR3 sequence: CSVEGMTSGSYNEQFF. The CDR3 DNA follows: TGCAGCGTCGAAGGAATGACTAGCGGGTCCTACAATGAGCAGTTCTTC.

This clone was recorded only once. The chain employs TRBV12-5 and TRBJ1-5; 7 bases agree with TRBD1. V shed 6 bases, J shed 4 bases, and the junction held 6 bases outside the gene matches. Germline CDR1 is LGHNT and CDR2 is FRNRAP. The CDR3 runs 14 residues. CDR3 protein: CASGTGTANQPQHF. CDR3 DNA sequence: TGTGCTAGTGGGACCGGGACAGCTAATCAGCCCCAGCATTTT.

This chain links TRBV14 with TRBJ2-3; tentatively, D is TRBD1 (5 bases). Trimming shortened V by 4 bases and J by 6 bases, and 14 bases separated the two germline ends. CDR1 is SGHDN and CDR2 is FVKESK in the germline V gene. The length of the CDR3 is 14 residues. The CDR3 spells CASSPEQVWDTQYF. DNA of the CDR3: TGTGCCAGCAGCCCTGAACAGGTCTGGGATACGCAGTATTTT.